This TCR beta chain was observed in a study of blood T cell repertoires in COVID-19. This table comes from immunoSEQ multiplex PCR, and its TCRdb copy is limited to in-frame clones, with some not included. The sample records 140,000 to 150,000 clones, 84% being singletons. This CDR3 comprises 13 residues. Trimming took 4 bases from V and 7 from J; bases not matched to a gene: 7. Germline loops: CDR1 SGHDT, CDR2 YYEEEE. The receptor comes from a human donor in a cohort sampled during active COVID-19. Sequencing used peripheral blood. The genes are TRBV5-6 and TRBJ2-7; TRBD1 aligns across 8 bases. CDR3 nucleotides: TGTGCCAGCAGCCACAACCAGGGGGCTGAGCAGTACTTC. Encoded protein: CASSHNQGAEQYF.